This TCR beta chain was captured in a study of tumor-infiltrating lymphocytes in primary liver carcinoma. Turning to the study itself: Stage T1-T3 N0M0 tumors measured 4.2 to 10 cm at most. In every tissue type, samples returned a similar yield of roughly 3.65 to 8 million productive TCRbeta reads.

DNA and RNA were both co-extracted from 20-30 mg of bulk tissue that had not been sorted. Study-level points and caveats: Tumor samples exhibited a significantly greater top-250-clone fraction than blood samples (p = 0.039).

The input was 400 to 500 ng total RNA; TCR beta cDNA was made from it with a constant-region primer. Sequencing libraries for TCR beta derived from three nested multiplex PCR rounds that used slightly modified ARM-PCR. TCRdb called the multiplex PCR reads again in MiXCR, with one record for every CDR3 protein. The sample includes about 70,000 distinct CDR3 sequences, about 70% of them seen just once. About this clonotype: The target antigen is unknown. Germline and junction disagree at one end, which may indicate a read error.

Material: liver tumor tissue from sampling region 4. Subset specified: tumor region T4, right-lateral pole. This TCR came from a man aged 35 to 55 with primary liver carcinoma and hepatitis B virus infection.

Here the CDR3 reads CASNLDSMNTEALF. DNA for the CDR3: TGCGCCAGCAACTTGGACAGCATGAACACTGAAGCTCTCTTT. The gene calls are TRBV5-1 and TRBJ1-1; D possibly corresponds to TRBD1 (6 bases). This CDR3 contains 14 residues. Germline CDR1 is SGHRS and CDR2 is YFSETQ.